This TCR beta chain was recovered during a study of blood T cell repertoires in COVID-19 (dated by TCRdb to about 2020). For the wider study: Samples from collaborators originated in the United States, Italy and Spain and spanned both the acute and convalescent phases of COVID-19. The prospective study material was composed of cDNA or gDNA derived from T cells, B-cell-depleted T cells, or PBMCs. Subjects who had been exposed to COVID-19, were actively infected with it, or had recovered from it provided the deeply sampled blood TCRbeta repertoires that made up the dataset. The repertoires were made available in a free public database intended to serve as a resource for research on the immune response to SARS-CoV-2. The samples were drawn from the first 160 participants of the ongoing ImmuneRACE study and from under 1,500 subjects provided by 6 global collaborators. Sample metadata almost always included a de-identified subject ID, COVID-19 status, age in years and sex. Where available, HLA class I and class II types were obtained from metadata supplied by the sample provider rather than from assay-based typing. The research as a whole found: The quantity of clinical and demographic metadata differed by source and by participant and was supplied without curation.

For this clone: It lacks a known antigen. No much larger clone is present one base from it, and per-base qualities are unavailable.

At one collaborating source in Seattle, patients were enrolled during active infection and were followed longitudinally through the course of disease. Whole blood was collected in K2EDTA tubes by collaborating institutions according to the institutions' own protocols. For TCRbeta analysis, collaborators shipped samples as frozen whole blood, isolated PBMCs, or DNA extracted from either of those sample types. TCRbeta CDR3 regions were amplified from genomic DNA using the immunoSEQ Assay, a bias-controlled multiplex PCR. Concerning the study's data processing: Within the assay, amplification of reference gene primers was used to estimate how many nucleated cells each sample contained. Sequence reads were collapsed and filtered to measure the absolute abundance of every unique TCRbeta CDR3 rearrangement. Productive Simpson clonality was computed per sample as the square root of Simpson's diversity index over productive rearrangements. TCRdb obtained this table from immuneACCESS and retained in-frame rearrangements with V and J assigned. These tables miss some clones; where compared with another copy, unresolved V genes account for less than half of the shortfall, and the remainder is unexplained. That table gives V, J and clone size, and the DNA gave D and trimming. In all, the sample holds 270,000 or so clones, and around 89% of those were seen once. 2% to 2.5% of the sample comes from the top ten.

The CDR3 sequence holds 13 residues, the cysteine and phenylalanine included. Only the CDR3 DNA is retained, 39 bases long and in frame from the first base. V gives up 6 bases and J gives up 3 bases, and the segment between their germline ends measures 12 bases. The receptor's source is a woman aged 60-75 years with COVID-19, enrolled during active disease. Recombination joined TRBV12-3 or TRBV12-4 with TRBJ2-7; 5 matching bases give a weak D call of TRBD1. The sequencing input was peripheral blood. Read as DNA, the sequence is TGTGCCAGCAGCACTAACAGGTACTACGAGCAGTACTTC. Protein translation: CASSTNRYYEQYF.